What follows are 13 T cell receptor beta chains derived from one specimen sequenced in a study of blood T cell repertoires in COVID-19. Sequencing was performed with immunoSEQ multiplex PCR; in TCRdb, only in-frame clones are kept and a portion is missing. Of fewer than 200,000 clones in the sample, about four fifths were seen once. Specimen: peripheral blood. These TCRs come from a woman aged 55-70 years with COVID-19, enrolled during active disease.

V and J are TRBV15 and TRBJ2-4; perhaps TRBD2 as D (5 bases). CDR3 length: 14 residues. Germline CDR1 is LNHNV and CDR2 is YYDKDF (reference sequence). V was shortened by 1 base and J by 5 bases, with 9 bases between the two germline ends. In nucleotides, the CDR3 is TGTGCCACCAGCAGAGGGGAGTGGGAAAACATTCAGTACTTC. Translation gives CATSRGEWENIQYF.

The genes are TRBV5-8 and TRBJ1-3; TRBD1 is a possible D gene (6 bases). V was clipped by 5 bases and J by 4 bases, with 13 bases between them. CDR3 length: 14 amino acids. CDR1 is SGHTS, CDR2 YDEGEE, per germline. CDR3 DNA: TGTGCCAGCAGTGCAGGGGCCGGGGGAAACACCATATATTTT. Amino acid sequence: CASSAGAGGNTIYF.

The V call is TRBV6-1, the J call TRBJ1-1; D perhaps matches TRBD1 (5 bases). Looked up from germline, CDR1 is MNHNS and CDR2 is SASEGT. Trimming took off 3 bases at V and 5 bases at J, with 13 bases between the two ends. The CDR3 has 14 amino acids. CDR3 amino acids: CASSEVGLGTEAFF. The CDR3 DNA sequence: TGTGCCAGCAGTGAGGTGGGGCTGGGTACTGAAGCTTTCTTT.

Concerning this clone itself: The same CDR3 can be traced to other DNA sequences in this sample. This rearrangement joins TRBV5-1 to TRBJ2-2; D perhaps matches TRBD2 (6 bases). V lost 1 base and J lost 4, with 11 bases in between. Germline V gives CDR1 SGHRS, CDR2 YFSETQ. This CDR3 region has 15 residues. CDR3 coding DNA: TGCGCCAGCAGCTTGACGGGGGAGGTCACCGGGGAGCTGTTTTTT. This codes for CASSLTGEVTGELFF.

This sequence joins TRBV19 and TRBJ1-1; TRBD1 might be the D (5 bases). Germline values: CDR1 LNHDA, CDR2 SQIVND (reference sequence). Trimming took off 4 bases at V and 2 bases at J, with 11 bases between the two ends. CDR3 size: 14 residues. CDR3: CASSTPGFNTEAFF. The CDR3 nucleotides read TGTGCCAGTAGTACTCCAGGGTTTAACACTGAAGCTTTCTTT.

The chain is built from TRBV6-5 and TRBJ1-6; D is unresolved. Germline CDR1 and CDR2: MNHEY and SVGAGI. CDR3 size: 14 residues. Trimming removed 8 bases from V and 4 bases from J, with 12 bases in between. CDR3 sequence reads: CASGRVGYNSPLHF. DNA of the CDR3: TGTGCCAGCGGGCGGGTTGGGTATAATTCACCCCTCCACTTT.

CDR3 DNA sequence: TGTGCCAGCAGTAAACAGGGGGGGGTGACCTACAATGAGCAGTTCTTC. Translating gives CASSKQGGVTYNEQFF. The chain couples TRBV6-6 to TRBJ2-1; perhaps TRBD1 as D (8 bases). There are 16 residues in the CDR3. CDR1 MNHNY and CDR2 SVGAGI come from the germline V gene (reference sequence). Trimming took 5 bases from V and 2 from J, leaving 16 bases between them.

The chain uses TRBV29-1 and TRBJ1-2, with 9 bases fitting TRBD1. J was trimmed by 8 bases and V by 0 bases; bases with no gene match: 4. Germline CDR1 and CDR2: SQVTM and ANQGSEA. This CDR3 spans 13 amino acids. The CDR3 DNA follows: TGCAGCGTTGAAGACCAGGACAGGGGAGGCTACACCTTC. Its protein product is CSVEDQDRGGYTF.

The V gene is TRBV6-6, the J gene TRBJ1-2; D possibly corresponds to TRBD1 (6 bases). Germline-derived CDR1 and CDR2 are MNHNY and SVGAGI (reference sequence). Between the trimmed V and J ends, which lost 6 bases and 4 bases, there was a span of 12 bases. CDR3 size: 13 residues. The CDR3 sequence is CASSPRGTYGYTF. As DNA, the CDR3 is TGTGCCAGCAGCCCCAGGGGAACCTATGGCTACACCTTC.

This chain uses TRBV28 with TRBJ2-6; D not certain. Per germline, CDR1 MDHEN and CDR2 SYDVKM. The CDR3 has 13 amino acids. V lost 6 bases and J lost 1, with 4 bases in between. The DNA for the CDR3 is TGTGCCAGCAGGCAGTCTGGGGCCAACGTCCTGACTTTC. It is translated as CASRQSGANVLTF.

The chain recombines TRBV28 with TRBJ2-5, with a possible D match to TRBD2 (5 bases). Germline values: CDR1 MDHEN, CDR2 SYDVKM. The length of the CDR3 is 15 residues. V lost 10 bases and J lost 5, with 23 bases in between. The DNA of the CDR3 is TGTGCCACCCGGCTAGTCCGGGGTGTGGGGGAGACCCAGTACTTC. Protein sequence: CATRLVRGVGETQYF.

The CDR3 region has the DNA TGTGCCAGCAGTTACTCTAGCTCCTATAATTCACCCCTCCACTTT. As protein: CASSYSSSYNSPLHF. The chain is built from TRBV6-5 and TRBJ1-6; no reliable D call. Trimming left V 0 bases short and J 0 bases short, with 3 bases between. The CDR3 loop spans 15 amino acids. Per the germline V gene, CDR1 is MNHEY and CDR2 is SVGAGI.

This clone was seen only a few times. The chain has TRBV11-3 and TRBJ2-7; 8 bases line up with TRBD2. J gave up 4 bases and V 6 bases, and 2 bases lay outside the gene matches. This CDR3 spans 12 amino acids. Looked up from germline, CDR1 is SGHNT and CDR2 is YENEEA. Here the CDR3 reads CASSRLAYEQYV. For the CDR3, the DNA is TGTGCCAGCAGTCGACTAGCGTACGAGCAGTACGTC.